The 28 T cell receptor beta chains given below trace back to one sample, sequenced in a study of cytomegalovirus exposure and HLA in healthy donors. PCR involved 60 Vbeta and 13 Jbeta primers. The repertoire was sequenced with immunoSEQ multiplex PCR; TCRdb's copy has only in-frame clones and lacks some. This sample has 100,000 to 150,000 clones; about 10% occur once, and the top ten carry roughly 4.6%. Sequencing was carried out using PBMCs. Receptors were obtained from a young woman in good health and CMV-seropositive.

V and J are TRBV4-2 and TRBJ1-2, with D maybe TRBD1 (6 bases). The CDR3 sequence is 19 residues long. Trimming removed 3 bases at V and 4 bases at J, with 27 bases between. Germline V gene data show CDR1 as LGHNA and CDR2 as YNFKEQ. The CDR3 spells CASSQTLRQALPAAYGYTF. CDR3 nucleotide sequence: TGTGCCAGCAGCCAGACACTACGACAGGCTCTCCCAGCCGCCTATGGCTACACCTTC.

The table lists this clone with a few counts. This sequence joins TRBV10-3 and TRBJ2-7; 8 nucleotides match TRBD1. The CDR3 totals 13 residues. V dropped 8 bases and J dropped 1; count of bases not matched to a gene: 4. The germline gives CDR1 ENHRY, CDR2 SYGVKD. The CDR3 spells CAIGQGASYEQYF. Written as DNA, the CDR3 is TGTGCCATCGGGCAGGGGGCATCCTACGAGCAGTACTTC.

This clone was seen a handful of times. This chain's CDR3 is CASSVSRRTNQPQHF. DNA for the CDR3: TGTGCCAGCTCGGTCTCCCGTAGAACCAATCAGCCCCAGCATTTT. The V gene is TRBV6-5, the J gene TRBJ1-5; D not resolved. CDR1 MNHEY and CDR2 SVGAGI come from the germline V gene. CDR3 length: 15 residues. Trimming removed 8 bases at V and 3 bases at J, with 17 bases between.

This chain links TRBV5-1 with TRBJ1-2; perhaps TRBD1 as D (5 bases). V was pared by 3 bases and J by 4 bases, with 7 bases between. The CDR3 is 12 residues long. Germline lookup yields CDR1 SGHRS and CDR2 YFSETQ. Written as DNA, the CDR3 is TGCGCCAGCAGCTCCACAGGCTATGGCTACACCTTC. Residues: CASSSTGYGYTF.

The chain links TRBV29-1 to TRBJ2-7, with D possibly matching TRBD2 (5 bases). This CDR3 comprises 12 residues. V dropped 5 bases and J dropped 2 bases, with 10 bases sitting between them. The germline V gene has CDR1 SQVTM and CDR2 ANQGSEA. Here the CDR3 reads CSVSPGAYEQYF. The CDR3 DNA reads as TGCAGCGTTTCGCCCGGGGCCTACGAGCAGTACTTC.

The CDR3 sequence is CASSYDGVEQYF. The CDR3, as DNA: TGTGCCAGCAGCTACGACGGGGTTGAGCAGTACTTC. This chain joins TRBV5-4 and TRBJ2-5; possibly TRBD2 for D (5 bases). The V gene lost 3 bases and the J gene lost 11 bases, with 14 bases spanning the gap. This CDR3 has 12 amino acids. In germline, CDR1 is SGHNT, CDR2 YYREEE (reference sequence).

The CDR3 loop is CASSLAGFGTEAFF. The CDR3 bases are TGCGCCAGCAGCTTGGCAGGGTTTGGCACTGAAGCTTTCTTT. The chain joins TRBV5-1 to TRBJ1-1; D possibly corresponds to TRBD1 (5 bases). V gave up 0 bases and J gave up 4 bases, with 10 bases separating them. The germline V gene encodes CDR1 SGHRS and CDR2 YFSETQ. This CDR3 contains 14 residues.

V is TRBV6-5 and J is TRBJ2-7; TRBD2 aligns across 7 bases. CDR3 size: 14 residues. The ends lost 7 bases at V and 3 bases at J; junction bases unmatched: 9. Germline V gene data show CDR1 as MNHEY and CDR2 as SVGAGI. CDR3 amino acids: CASKLGLQSYEQYF. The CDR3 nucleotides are TGTGCCAGCAAATTGGGACTACAGAGCTACGAGCAGTACTTC.

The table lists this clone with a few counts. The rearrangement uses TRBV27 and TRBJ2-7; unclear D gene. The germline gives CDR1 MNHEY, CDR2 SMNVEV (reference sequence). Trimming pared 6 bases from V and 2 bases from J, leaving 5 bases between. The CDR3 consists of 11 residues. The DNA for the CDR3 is TGTGCCAGCAGGAGCGCCTACGAGCAGTACTTC. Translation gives CASRSAYEQYF.

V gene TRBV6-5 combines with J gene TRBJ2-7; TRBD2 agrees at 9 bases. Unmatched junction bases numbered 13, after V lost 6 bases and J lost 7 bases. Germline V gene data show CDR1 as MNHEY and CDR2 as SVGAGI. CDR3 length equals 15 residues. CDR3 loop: CASRKAGGYSGEQYF. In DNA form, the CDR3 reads TGTGCCAGCAGGAAAGCGGGAGGCTACTCGGGGGAGCAGTACTTC.

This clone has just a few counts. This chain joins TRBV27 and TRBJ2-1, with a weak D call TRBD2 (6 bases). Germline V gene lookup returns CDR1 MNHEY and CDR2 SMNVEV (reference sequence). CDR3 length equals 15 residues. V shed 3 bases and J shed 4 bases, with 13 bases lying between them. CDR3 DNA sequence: TGTGCCAGCAGTTTCGGGAGTAGGTCGTACAATGAGCAGTTCTTC. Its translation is CASSFGSRSYNEQFF.

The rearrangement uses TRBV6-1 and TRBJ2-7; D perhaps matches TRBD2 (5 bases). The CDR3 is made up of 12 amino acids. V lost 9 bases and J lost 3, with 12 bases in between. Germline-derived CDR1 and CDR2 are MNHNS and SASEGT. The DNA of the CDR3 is TGTGCCAGTGGGGTAGCGATCTACGAGCAGTACTTC. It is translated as CASGVAIYEQYF.

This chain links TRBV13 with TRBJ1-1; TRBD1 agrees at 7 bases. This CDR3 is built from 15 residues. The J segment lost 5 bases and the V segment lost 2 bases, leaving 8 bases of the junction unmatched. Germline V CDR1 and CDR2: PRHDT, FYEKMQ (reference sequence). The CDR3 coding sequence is TGTGCCAGCAGCTTATGGCAGGGGGAAGGAACTGAAGCTTTCTTT. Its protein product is CASSLWQGEGTEAFF.

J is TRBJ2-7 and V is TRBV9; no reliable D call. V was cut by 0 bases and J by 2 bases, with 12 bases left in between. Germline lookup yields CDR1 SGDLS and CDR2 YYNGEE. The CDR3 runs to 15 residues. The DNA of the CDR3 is TGTGCCAGCAGCGTAGGGGCAGTCGGCACCTACGAGCAGTACTTC. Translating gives CASSVGAVGTYEQYF.

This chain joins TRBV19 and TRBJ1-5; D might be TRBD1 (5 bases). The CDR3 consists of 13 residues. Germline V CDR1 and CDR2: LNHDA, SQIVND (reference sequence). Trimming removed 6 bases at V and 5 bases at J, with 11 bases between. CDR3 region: CASSLGGDQPQHF. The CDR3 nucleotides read TGTGCCAGTAGCCTGGGGGGGGATCAGCCCCAGCATTTT.

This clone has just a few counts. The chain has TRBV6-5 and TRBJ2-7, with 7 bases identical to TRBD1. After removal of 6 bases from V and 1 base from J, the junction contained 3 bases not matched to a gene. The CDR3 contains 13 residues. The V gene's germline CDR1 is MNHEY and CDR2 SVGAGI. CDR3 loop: CASRRQGSYEQYF. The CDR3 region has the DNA TGTGCCAGCAGAAGACAGGGATCCTACGAGCAGTACTTC.

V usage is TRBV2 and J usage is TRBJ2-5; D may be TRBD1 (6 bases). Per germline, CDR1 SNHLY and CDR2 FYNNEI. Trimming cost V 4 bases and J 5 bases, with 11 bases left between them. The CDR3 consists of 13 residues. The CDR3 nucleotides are TGTGCCAGCAGTGCGACAGGTTGGGAGACCCAGTACTTC. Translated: CASSATGWETQYF.

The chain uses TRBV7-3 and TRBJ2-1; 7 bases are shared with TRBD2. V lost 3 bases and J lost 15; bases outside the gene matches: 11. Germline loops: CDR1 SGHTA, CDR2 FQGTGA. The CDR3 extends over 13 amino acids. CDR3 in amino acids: CASSLDQSGKRFF. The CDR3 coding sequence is TGTGCCAGCAGCTTGGACCAGAGCGGGAAGCGGTTCTTC.

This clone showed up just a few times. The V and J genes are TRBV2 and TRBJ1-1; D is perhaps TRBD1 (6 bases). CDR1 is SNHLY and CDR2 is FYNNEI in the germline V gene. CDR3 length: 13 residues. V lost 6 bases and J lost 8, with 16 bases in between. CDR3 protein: CASSPVQGQEAFF. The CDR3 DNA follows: TGTGCCAGCAGCCCGGTGCAGGGGCAAGAAGCTTTCTTT.

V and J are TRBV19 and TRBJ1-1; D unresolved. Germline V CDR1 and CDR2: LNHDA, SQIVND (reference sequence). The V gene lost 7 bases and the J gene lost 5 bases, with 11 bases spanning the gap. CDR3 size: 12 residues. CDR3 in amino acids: CASMGGWTEAFF. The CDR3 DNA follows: TGTGCCAGTATGGGAGGGTGGACTGAAGCTTTCTTT.

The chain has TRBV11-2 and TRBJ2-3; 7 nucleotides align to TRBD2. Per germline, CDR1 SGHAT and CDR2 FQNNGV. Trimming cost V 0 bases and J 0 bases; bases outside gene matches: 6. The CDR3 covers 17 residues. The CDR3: CASSLDLLAASTDTQYF. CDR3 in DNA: TGTGCCAGCAGCTTAGATCTGCTAGCGGCTAGCACAGATACGCAGTATTTT.

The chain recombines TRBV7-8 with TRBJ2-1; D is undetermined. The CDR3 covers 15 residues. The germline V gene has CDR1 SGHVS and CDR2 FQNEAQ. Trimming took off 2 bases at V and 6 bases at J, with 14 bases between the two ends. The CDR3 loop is CASSLMEYLINEQFF. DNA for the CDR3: TGTGCCAGCAGCTTAATGGAGTACCTCATCAATGAGCAGTTCTTC. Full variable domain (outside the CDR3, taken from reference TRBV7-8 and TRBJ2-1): GAGVSQSPRYKVAKRGQDVALRCDPISGHVSLFWYQQALGQGPEFLTYFQNEAQLDKSGLPSDRFFAERPEGSVSTLKIQRTQQEDSAVYLCASSLMEYLINEQFFGPGTRLTVL.

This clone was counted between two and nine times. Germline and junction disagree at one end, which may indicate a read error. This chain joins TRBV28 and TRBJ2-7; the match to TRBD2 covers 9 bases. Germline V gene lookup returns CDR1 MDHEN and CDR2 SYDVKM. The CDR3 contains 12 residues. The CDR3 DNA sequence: TGTGCCAGCAGCCCCCCTGGGGCGGGAGGGGACTTC. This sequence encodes CASSPPGAGGDF.

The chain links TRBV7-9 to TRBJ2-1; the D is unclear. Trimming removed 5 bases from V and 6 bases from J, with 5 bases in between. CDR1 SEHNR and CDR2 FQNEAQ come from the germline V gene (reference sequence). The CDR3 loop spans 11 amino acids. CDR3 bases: TGTGCCAGCAGCCCCTTCAATGAGCAGTTCTTC. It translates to CASSPFNEQFF.

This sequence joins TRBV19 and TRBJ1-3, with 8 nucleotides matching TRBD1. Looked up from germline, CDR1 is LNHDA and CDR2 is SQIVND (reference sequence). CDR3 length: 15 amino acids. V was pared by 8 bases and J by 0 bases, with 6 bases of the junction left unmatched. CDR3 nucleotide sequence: TGTGCCAGTTTCAGACAGGGGTCCTCTGGAAACACCATATATTTT. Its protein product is CASFRQGSSGNTIYF.

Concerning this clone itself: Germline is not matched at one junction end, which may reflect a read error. This CDR3 is CASSPTSGRSNEQFF. The CDR3 DNA sequence: TGTGCTAGCAGTCCTACTAGCGGGAGGTCGAATGAGCAGTTCTTC. The J gene is TRBJ2-1, the V gene TRBV7-7, with TRBD2 matching over 12 bases. Germline assignment: CDR1 SSHAT and CDR2 FNYEAQ (reference sequence). The CDR3 contains 15 residues.

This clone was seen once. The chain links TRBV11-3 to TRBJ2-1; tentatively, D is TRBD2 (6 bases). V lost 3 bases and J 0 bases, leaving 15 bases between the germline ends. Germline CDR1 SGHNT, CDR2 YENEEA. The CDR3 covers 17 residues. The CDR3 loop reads CASSFGIRSGSYNEQFF. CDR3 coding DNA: TGTGCCAGCAGCTTTGGGATTCGTAGCGGCTCCTACAATGAGCAGTTCTTC.

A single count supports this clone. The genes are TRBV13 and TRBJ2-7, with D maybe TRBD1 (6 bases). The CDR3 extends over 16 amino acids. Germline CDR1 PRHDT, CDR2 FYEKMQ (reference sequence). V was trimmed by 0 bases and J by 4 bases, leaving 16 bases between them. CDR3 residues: CASSLGAGALIYEQYF. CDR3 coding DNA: TGTGCCAGCAGCTTAGGGGCAGGGGCCCTAATTTACGAGCAGTACTTC. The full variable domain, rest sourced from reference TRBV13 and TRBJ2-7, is AAGVIQSPRHLIKEKRETATLKCYPIPRHDTVYWYQQGPGQDPQFLISFYEKMQSDKGSIPDRFSAQQFSDYHSELNMSSLELGDSALYFCASSLGAGALIYEQYFGPGTRLTVT.